A single TCR beta chain is shown here with its context. Its binding antigen is unknown. No per-base quality is available; no much larger clone lies one base away. The cohort consisted of some 730 healthy bone marrow donors. Cohort members were all nominally healthy when sampled, although unrecorded immune exposures were likely present. The donor was CMV seropositive and belonged to the group of 250 to 300 seropositive cohort members. A peripheral blood sample was collected from each donor, and TCR beta sequencing was performed on peripheral blood mononuclear cells. The Qiagen DNeasy Blood Extraction Kit was used to extract genomic DNA from the blood cell samples. The CDR3 sequence holds 16 residues, the cysteine and phenylalanine included. The entry retains the CDR3 DNA only, 48 bases that are in frame from base 1. For this chain, trimming is 1 base at the V end and 6 bases at the J end, and the number of junction bases without a gene match is 5. CDR1 SGHRS and CDR2 YFSETQ were looked up in the germline V gene.

This sample is drawn from a study of cytomegalovirus exposure and HLA in healthy donors (dated by TCRdb to between 2016 and 2019). Study-wide context: According to an earlier analysis of around 600 of the donors, about 179 million T cells yielded 90 million to 140 million unique TCR beta sequences and approximately 300 Gb of sequence data. About 300 gigabases of sequencing data and tens of millions of unique TCR sequences were included in an early release covering over 600 HLA-typed donors. The genetic ancestry cluster associated with self-reported Caucasian donors included about 81% of the 398 genotyped donors. The study aimed to test whether signatures of past pathogen exposure could be identified by cataloging public T cell receptors. The T cell repertoires of 670 or so subjects were profiled by immunosequencing and related to cytomegalovirus serostatus. Along with the approximately 620-subject first cohort, a separate validation cohort of around 120 different subjects was used. To predict cytomegalovirus infection status, the study combined high-throughput TCR immunosequencing, statistical association of individual TCRs with disease status, and machine learning. A later analysis re-examined previously published TCR beta repertoires from more than 600 donors and added high-resolution HLA genotyping to investigate patterns of TCR occurrence. In the later analysis, no new phenotypic data were used to find candidate immune exposures; instead, reliance was placed on TCR beta sequences and their occurrence across donors. To decide whether each TCR beta V gene segment behaved as functional or pseudogenic, an earlier analysis of some 600 of the donors relied on high-throughput TCR beta sequencing. Alongside the repertoire data, information on donor age, sex, ethnicity and CMV serostatus was compiled. A later genetic analysis used genome-wide SNP genotypes for about 65% of the roughly 670 donors, treating that subset as a discovery cohort. Every discovery cohort repertoire had been produced on one sequencing platform. Both class I and class II loci were covered by HLA typing, at four-digit resolution. The number of typed donors differed by locus: about 620-640 for A, B, C, DRB1 and DQB1; some 500 for DQA1; about 600 for DPA1; and around 470 for DPB1. Several DR-DQ haplotypes were treated as single units for association and clustering because of strong linkage in the cohort. Among about 400 genotyped donors of the cohort, an average of approximately 220,000 unique TCR beta nucleotide sequences was sequenced per donor, of which roughly 18% were non-productive. Study-wide conclusions, independent of this receptor: The presence/absence analyses assumed that sequencing depth was roughly uniform across donors, and that assumption may not be true. Around 16 rarely observed V segments, including chromosome 9 orphons, were excluded from the earlier analysis of about 600 of the donors because counts were too low. In an earlier analysis of fewer than 750 of the donors, most TCR beta V segments were observed in productive rearrangements about 90% or about 30% of the time, broadly matching IMGT annotations. The authors suggested that the approach could potentially be generalized to other disease states and immunological phenotypes. In the study, about 150 TCR beta chains were listed as associated with cytomegalovirus. An association between a missense DCLRE1C variant and V-gene and J-gene trimming of TCR beta chains was found in a later genetic analysis and replicated in an independent cohort. The cohort was sequenced for TCR beta chains only, and without alpha or paired-chain data the features that could be detected were limited. According to a later genetic analysis, donors in an Asian-associated ancestry cluster had fewer N-insertions in productive TCRs than the approximately 710-donor mean. According to a later analysis, parvovirus B19, influenza, CMV and Epstein-Barr virus appeared linked to several top co-occurrence clusters. A cluster of highly shared sequence variants was judged likely to represent a technical artifact of the sequencing pipeline. When HLA alleles, especially DR and DQ, strongly co-occurred, attributing TCR associations to individual alleles was difficult. While some public TCRs were present in many individuals, most TCR sequences turned up only very rarely across donors. Linkage disequilibrium might explain the correlated functional status among segregating V segments, but an unknown experimental factor could not be excluded. In both the original and validation cohorts, the classifier was reported to diagnose cytomegalovirus status with high specificity and sensitivity. A further reported finding was that TCR beta sequences accurately predicted the HLA-A and HLA-B alleles for most subjects in the first cohort. A later analysis found that TCR association rates varied across HLA loci, with DRB1 alleles showing the most associated TCRs and HLA-C alleles the fewest. Because the 87-base-pair reads could not distinguish some IMGT-functional V segments, including TRBV6-2 and TRBV6-3, those segments were excluded. A later analysis found that most CMV-associated TCR beta chains appeared HLA-restricted, with HLA associations seemingly driven largely by CMV exposure. Three of the identified cytomegalovirus-associated TCR beta chains were confirmed in vitro to be specific for cytomegalovirus antigens. In a later analysis, around 15,000 TCR beta sequences were associated with specific HLA alleles at a false discovery rate of 0.05. A later analysis found that HLA-associated TCR beta chains were more clonally expanded and had lower generation probabilities than equally common non-associated chains. HLA typing was unavailable for some donors at each locus, so association tests used only the typed subset. CMV serostatus was the only immune exposure information available for the cohort.

Libraries were made using the immunoSEQ multiplex PCR assay. A mixture of 60 forward primers for TCR Vbeta segments and 13 reverse primers for TCR Jbeta segments was used in the multiplex PCR. A multiplex PCR assay on genomic DNA amplified the CDR3 region of rearranged TCR beta genes. The Illumina HiSeq System was used to sequence the amplified TCR beta libraries as 87-base-pair reads. In the paper's pipeline: A later analysis tallied 70 million to 100 million unique TCR beta chains across the 610 or so repertoires, and about 10 million of those chains were shared by two or more donors. Raw reads were error-corrected and collapsed into unique sequences with a nearest-neighbor algorithm that merged closely related sequences to remove PCR and sequencing errors. To assign V, D and J gene segments, CDR3 sequences were aligned to IMGT reference sequences. Each retained sequence needed at least a six-nucleotide match to both a V gene segment and a J gene segment. Rearrangements were classified as productive when the CDR3 lacked stop codons and remained in frame with V and J, and all other rearrangements were classified as non-productive. Following IMGT convention, CDR3 was defined as the stretch from the second conserved V-encoded cysteine to the conserved J-encoded phenylalanine. The earlier analysis of about 640 of the donors excluded any sequence lacking an unambiguous match to a single V gene segment. An earlier analysis of roughly 590 of the donors called V segments functional above 56.7% productive rearrangements and segregating when the between-donor standard deviation exceeded 5%. A statistical classification framework was developed to diagnose cytomegalovirus status using the catalog of TCR beta chain sequences. A later analysis assigned V and J genes by comparing TCR nucleotide sequences with IMGT/GENE-DB human TR gene sequences. The TCRdist pipeline was used in a later analysis to assign CDR3 sequences and most-parsimonious VDJ recombination scenarios. A later analysis defined each TCR beta chain by its CDR3 amino acid sequence plus V-gene family, and excluded reads lacking a unique V-gene family. As a way to deal with suspected cross-contamination and a sequencing artifact, a later analysis dropped approximately 570 nucleotide sequences that were highly shared and had low generation probability. For each public chain, a later analysis derived a clonal expansion index from normalized ranks of inferred template counts within each repertoire. Generation probabilities in a later analysis came from a VDJ recombination model fitted to out-of-frame rearrangements, and those results were checked against IGoR. In a later analysis, hypergeometric tests were used to score TCR-TCR, TCR-HLA and TCR-CMV co-occurrence, with a repertoire-size bias correction applied to TCR pairs. False discovery rates were estimated in a later analysis by permuting HLA or CMV assignments 20 times. In a later analysis, co-occurring TCRs were grouped using DBSCAN, with TCRdist sequence similarity added in when clustering inside HLA-allele-positive subsets. Repertoires with fewer than 30,000 or more than 120,000 public chains were left out of co-occurrence clustering, as were a handful of repertoires with anomalous nucleotide sharing. The table comes from immuneACCESS by way of TCRdb, which keeps in-frame sequences with V and J called. Part of the clones is missing from these tables; in studies checked, under half for an unresolved V gene and the rest for unknown reasons. V and J calls and clone size are as listed in that table; D and trimming were resolved from the DNA. This sample gives nearly 100,000 clones in total; approximately 9% of them show up just once. Jointly, the top ten make up 4.5% to 6% of the sample.

Sequenced material: PBMCs. This receptor was taken from a middle-aged man in good health and CMV-seropositive. This chain is built from TRBV5-1 and TRBJ2-2; TRBD2 lines up with 11 middle nucleotides. The CDR3 protein sequence reads: CASSLLAGGTAGELFF. The DNA reads TGCGCCAGCAGCTTGCTAGCGGGAGGAACGGCCGGGGAGCTGTTTTTT.